This T cell receptor beta chain appears in the sequencing data of a study of T cells in Graves' hyperthyroidism and ophthalmopathy. RNA transcripts served as the template for amplifying TCR beta CDR3 regions. With the HTBI primer set, the TCR CDR3 went through a first round of RT-PCR. TCRdb processed the multiplex PCR reads anew with MiXCR; each CDR3 protein has one entry. The sample lists roughly 840,000 distinct CDR3 sequences; 38% were seen once. Clinical symptoms, serum thyroxine, TRAb, thyroid ultrasound and orbital computed tomography established diagnosis. This clonotype turned up a few times. What it binds is not known. Findings and limits, study-wide: The blood repertoire included most of the expanded thyroid clonotypes above 0.001. Researchers report that a 13 V-J model separated ophthalmopathy from stable hyperthyroidism.

Losses at the gene ends were 0 bases for V and 0 bases for J; bases not matched to a gene: 5. CDR1 and CDR2 from the germline V gene are DFQATT and SNEGSKA (reference sequence). The length of the CDR3 is 15 residues. This clonotype was obtained from a man between 18 and 29 years old with Graves' hyperthyroidism. The V and J genes are TRBV20-1 and TRBJ2-7; 7 bases are shared with TRBD2. The sample was blood. CDR3 residues: CSARDSRGSSYEQYF. DNA for the CDR3: TGCAGTGCTAGAGATTCTCGCGGGAGCTCCTACGAGCAGTACTTC.